The 10 T cell receptor beta chains presented below share a single source sample, sequenced in a study of technical replicates of blood from several donors. Only in-frame clones appear in the TCRdb table, and some are missing; sequencing was by immunoSEQ multiplex PCR. This sample has approximately 13,000 clones, with more than 75% found just once. Material: PBMCs. These receptors originate from a human donor in good health.

This clone was seen a single time. The chain joins TRBV9 to TRBJ2-1, with 11 bases that match TRBD2. Trimming removed 4 bases from V and 5 bases from J; junction bases left unmatched: 14. Germline V gene lookup returns CDR1 SGDLS and CDR2 YYNGEE. This CDR3 comprises 18 residues. The CDR3 bases are TGTGCCAGCAGCCCAAGTCACACACTAGCGGGAGTTAACAATGAGCAGTTCTTC. Protein sequence: CASSPSHTLAGVNNEQFF.

The gene calls are TRBV19 and TRBJ1-2; D is perhaps TRBD1 (5 bases). Germline-derived CDR1 and CDR2 are LNHDA and SQIVND (reference sequence). Trimming cost V 5 bases and J 5 bases, with 18 bases left between them. The CDR3 sequence is 15 residues long. The CDR3 loop reads CASSDRQRHLYGYTF. In DNA, the CDR3 is TGTGCCAGTAGTGACCGACAGCGTCACCTTTATGGCTACACCTTC. Full variable domain (rest looked up from reference TRBV19 and TRBJ1-2): DGGITQSPKYLFRKEGQNVTLSCEQNLNHDAMYWYRQDPGQGLRLIYYSQIVNDFQKGDIAEGYSVSREKKESFPLTVTSAQKNPTAFYLCASSDRQRHLYGYTFGSGTRLTVV.

This clone was counted between two and nine times. V usage is TRBV6-4 and J usage is TRBJ2-2; 7 positions agree with TRBD1. CDR1 is MRHNA, CDR2 SNTAGT, per germline. CDR3 length: 14 residues. V was pared by 2 bases and J by 3 bases, with 0 bases of the junction left unmatched. The CDR3 bases are TGTGCCAGCAGTGACGGGACAGACACCGGGGAGCTGTTTTTT. Amino acids: CASSDGTDTGELFF.

DNA of the CDR3: TGTGCTAGTGGTTTGTTCACGGGAGGGAACACCGGGGAGCTGTTTTTT. Protein sequence: CASGLFTGGNTGELFF. The chain uses TRBV12-5 and TRBJ2-2, with TRBD2 matching 7 bases. The CDR3 sequence is 16 residues long. Germline trimming cut 2 bases from V and 1 base from J; bases unmatched to any gene: 4. Germline CDR1 reads LGHNT; CDR2 reads FRNRAP.

The chain links TRBV7-8 to TRBJ2-5; 7 positions match TRBD2. The V gene end was trimmed by 3 bases and the J gene end by 10 bases; junction bases not matched to a gene: 2. This CDR3 is built from 11 residues. In germline, CDR1 is SGHVS, CDR2 FQNEAQ. The chain's CDR3 is CASSLGEGQYF. As DNA, the CDR3 is TGTGCCAGCAGCTTGGGGGAGGGCCAGTACTTC. The full variable domain, with the rest looked up from reference TRBV7-8 and TRBJ2-5, is GAGVSQSPRYKVAKRGQDVALRCDPISGHVSLFWYQQALGQGPEFLTYFQNEAQLDKSGLPSDRFFAERPEGSVSTLKIQRTQQEDSAVYLCASSLGEGQYFGPGTRLLVL.

The rearrangement uses TRBV7-8 and TRBJ2-1, with 8 bases identical to TRBD1. The CDR3 has 16 amino acids. The germline V gene encodes CDR1 SGHVS and CDR2 FQNEAQ. The V and J ends lost 1 base and 2 bases, in that order; junction bases with no gene match: 4. The CDR3 region is CASSLDETGAYNEQFF. CDR3 nucleotides: TGTGCCAGCAGCTTAGATGAGACAGGGGCCTACAATGAGCAGTTCTTC. Based on the CDR3 plus reference TRBV7-8 and TRBJ2-1, the full variable domain is GAGVSQSPRYKVAKRGQDVALRCDPISGHVSLFWYQQALGQGPEFLTYFQNEAQLDKSGLPSDRFFAERPEGSVSTLKIQRTQQEDSAVYLCASSLDETGAYNEQFFGPGTRLTVL.

The genes are TRBV28 and TRBJ2-7; TRBD2 aligns across 7 bases. The CDR3 is 16 amino acids. The germline gives CDR1 MDHEN, CDR2 SYDVKM. V gave up 5 bases and J gave up 2 bases; unmatched junction bases: 12. This chain's CDR3 is CASSPSASGAPYEQYF. CDR3 sequence (DNA): TGTGCCAGCAGTCCGAGCGCTAGCGGAGCTCCCTACGAGCAGTACTTC.

This clone has a handful of counts. The CDR3 DNA is TGTGCCACGTCCAGGCCCCGGGAGACCCAGTACTTC. Its translation is CATSRPRETQYF. The V gene is TRBV19, the J gene TRBJ2-5, with unresolved D. V lost 10 bases and J lost 5, with 14 bases in between. The CDR3 totals 12 residues. The germline CDR1 and CDR2 sequences are LNHDA and SQIVND (reference sequence).

V gene TRBV5-1 combines with J gene TRBJ2-7; 10 bases fit TRBD2. Looked up from germline, CDR1 is SGHRS and CDR2 is YFSETQ. The length of the CDR3 is 15 residues. V shed 4 bases, J shed 3 bases, and the junction held 7 bases outside the gene matches. The chain's CDR3 is CASSLWPSGSYEQYF. The CDR3 DNA follows: TGCGCCAGCAGCCTTTGGCCTAGCGGGAGCTACGAGCAGTACTTC.

The chain employs TRBV18 and TRBJ1-1; 11 positions match TRBD1. This CDR3 spans 15 amino acids. Germline V gene data show CDR1 as KGHSH and CDR2 as LQKENI. The V gene end was trimmed by 3 bases and the J gene end by 5 bases; junction bases not matched to a gene: 5. CDR3 sequence reads: CASSPRTGGWTEAFF. DNA for the CDR3: TGTGCCAGCTCACCCCGGACAGGGGGCTGGACTGAAGCTTTCTTT.